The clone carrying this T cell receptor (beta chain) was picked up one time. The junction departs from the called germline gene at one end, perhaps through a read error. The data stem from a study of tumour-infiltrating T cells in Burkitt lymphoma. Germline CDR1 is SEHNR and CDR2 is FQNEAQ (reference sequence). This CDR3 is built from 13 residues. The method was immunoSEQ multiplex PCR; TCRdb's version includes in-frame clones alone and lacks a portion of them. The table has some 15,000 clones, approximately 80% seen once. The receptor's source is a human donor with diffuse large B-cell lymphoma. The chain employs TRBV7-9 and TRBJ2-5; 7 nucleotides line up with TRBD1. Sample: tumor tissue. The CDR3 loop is CASSLVGTEIQYF. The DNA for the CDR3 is TGTGCCAGCAGCCTGGTGGGGACAGAGATCCAGTACTTC.